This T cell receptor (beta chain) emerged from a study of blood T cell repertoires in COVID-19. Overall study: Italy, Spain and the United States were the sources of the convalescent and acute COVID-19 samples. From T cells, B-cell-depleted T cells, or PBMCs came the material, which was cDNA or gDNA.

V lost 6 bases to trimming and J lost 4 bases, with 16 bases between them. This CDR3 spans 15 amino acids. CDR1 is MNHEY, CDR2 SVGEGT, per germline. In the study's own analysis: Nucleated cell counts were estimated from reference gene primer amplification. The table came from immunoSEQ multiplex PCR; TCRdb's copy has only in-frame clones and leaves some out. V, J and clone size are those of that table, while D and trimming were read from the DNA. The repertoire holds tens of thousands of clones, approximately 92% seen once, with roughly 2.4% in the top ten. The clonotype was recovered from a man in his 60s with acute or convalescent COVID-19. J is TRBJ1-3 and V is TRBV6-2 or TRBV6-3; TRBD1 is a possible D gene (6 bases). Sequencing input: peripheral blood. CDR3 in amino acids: CASSLPGQLGNTIYF. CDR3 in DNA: TGTGCCAGCAGCCTTCCCGGACAGCTCGGAAACACCATATATTTT.